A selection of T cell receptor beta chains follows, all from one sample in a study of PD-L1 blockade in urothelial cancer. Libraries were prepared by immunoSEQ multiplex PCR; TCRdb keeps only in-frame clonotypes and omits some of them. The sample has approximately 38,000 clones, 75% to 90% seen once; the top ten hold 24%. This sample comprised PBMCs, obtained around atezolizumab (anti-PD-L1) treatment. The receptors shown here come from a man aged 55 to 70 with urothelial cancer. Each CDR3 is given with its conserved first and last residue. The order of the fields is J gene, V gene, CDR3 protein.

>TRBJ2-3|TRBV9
CASSSYRGMADTQYF
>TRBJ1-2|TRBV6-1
CASSEQGARNYGYTF
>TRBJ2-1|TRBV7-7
CASSPREGGNEQFF
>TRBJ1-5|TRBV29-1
CSVEDGGPPQHF
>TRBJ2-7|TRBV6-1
CASSEGPVGFSYEQYF
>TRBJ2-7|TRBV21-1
CASSRPGQGYYEQYF
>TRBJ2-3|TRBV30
CAWRGGSTTDTQYF
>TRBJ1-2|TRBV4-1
CASSQDRGHGYTF
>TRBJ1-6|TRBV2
CASSPLQAPLHF
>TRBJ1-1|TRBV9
CASSVAGRGRTEAFF
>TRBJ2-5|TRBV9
CASSGSSGGIKETQYF
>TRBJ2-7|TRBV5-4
CASSRNGGAGEEQYF
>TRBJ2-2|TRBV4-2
CASSQDGQVRAGELFF
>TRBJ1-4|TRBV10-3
CALWTGRLNEKLFF
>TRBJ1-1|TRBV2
CASSVGLGTEAFF
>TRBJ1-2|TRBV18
CASSQQTGSSSGYTF
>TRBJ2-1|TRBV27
CASSLTSGIEQFF
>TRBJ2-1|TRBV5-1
CASRIQTGNNEQFF
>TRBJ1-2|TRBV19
CASRLKGTGNGYTF
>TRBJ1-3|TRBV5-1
CASSPGFRGNTIYF
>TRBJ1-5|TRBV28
CASSFRSRGRNQPQHF
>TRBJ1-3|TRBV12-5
CASGGSTGQAYSGNTIYF
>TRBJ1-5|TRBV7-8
CASSSWTLNQPQHF
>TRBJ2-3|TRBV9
CASSVGLAGGNTQYF
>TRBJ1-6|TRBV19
CASRQTGLSPLHF
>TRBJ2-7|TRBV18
CASSPPGGIHEQYF
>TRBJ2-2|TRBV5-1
CASSFSGTTNTGELFF